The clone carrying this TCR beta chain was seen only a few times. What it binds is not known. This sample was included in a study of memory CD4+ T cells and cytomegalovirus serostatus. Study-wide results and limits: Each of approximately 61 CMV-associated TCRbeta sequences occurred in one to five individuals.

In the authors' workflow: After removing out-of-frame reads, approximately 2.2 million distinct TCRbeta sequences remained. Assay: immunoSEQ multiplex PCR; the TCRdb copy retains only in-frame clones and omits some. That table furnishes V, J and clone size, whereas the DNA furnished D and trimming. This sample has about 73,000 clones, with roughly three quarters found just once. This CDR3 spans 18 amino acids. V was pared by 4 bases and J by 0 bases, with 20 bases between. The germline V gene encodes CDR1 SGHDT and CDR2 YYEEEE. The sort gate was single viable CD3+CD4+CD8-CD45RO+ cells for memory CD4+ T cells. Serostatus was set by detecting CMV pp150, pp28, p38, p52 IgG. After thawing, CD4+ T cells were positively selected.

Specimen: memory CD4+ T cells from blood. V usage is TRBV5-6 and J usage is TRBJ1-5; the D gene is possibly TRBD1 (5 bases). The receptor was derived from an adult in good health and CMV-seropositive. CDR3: CASSRWGSGIYSNQPQHF. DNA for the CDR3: TGTGCCAGCAGCCGGTGGGGGAGCGGGATATATAGCAATCAGCCCCAGCATTTT.